Presented here are 10 T cell receptor beta chains from one specimen sequenced in a study of tissue T cells after allogeneic stem cell transplantation. Produced via immunoSEQ multiplex PCR; TCRdb's table is partial and in-frame only. Seen here are nearly 50,000 clones, 65% to 80% observed once, and the top ten hold roughly 0.77%. The sample comprised sorted cells pooled from one or two spleens. The source of these receptors is a pool of C57BL/6 mice in good health.

This clone has a single count. Gene names and germline refer to mouse. The missing CDR3 end, 1 residue past where the read stops, is filled in from the germline J gene. The chain has TRBV13-1 and TRBJ1-3, with 7 bases that match TRBD1. The CDR3 length is 15 residues. Germline CDR1 reads NSHNY; CDR2 reads SYGAGN. J gave up 2 bases and V 0 bases, and 2 bases lay outside the gene matches. CDR3: CASSDATGAGNTLYF. The part of the CDR3 DNA that was read is TGTGCCAGCAGTGATGCAACAGGGGCTGGAAATACGCTCTAT.

Concerning this clone: Here the gene names and germline are mouse. The CDR3 end is not reached by the read, which stops 1 residue before it; the germline J gene fills it in. The V call is TRBV2, the J call TRBJ2-5; D remains unclear. This CDR3 has 14 residues. Germline CDR1 is LGHNA and CDR2 is YSYQKL. V lost 0 bases and J lost 0, with 4 bases in between. This chain's CDR3 is CASSQELNQDTQYF. CDR3 DNA (partial): TGTGCCAGCAGCCAAGAGCTTAACCAAGACACCCAGTAC.

Comment on this clone: The listed genes are named as in mouse. Coverage ceases 1 residue before the CDR3 finishes, and the germline J gene fills in the end. The rearrangement links TRBV13-1 to TRBJ1-4; D remains ambiguous. The germline gives CDR1 NSHNY, CDR2 SYGAGN. V shed 1 base and J shed 0 bases, with 4 bases lying between them. The length of the CDR3 is 14 residues. Incomplete CDR3 DNA: TGTGCCAGCAGTGATACAATTTCCAACGAAAGATTATTT. Encoded protein: CASSDTISNERLF. The full CDR3 is CASSDTISNERLFF. Supplemented by reference TRBV13-1 and TRBJ1-4, the full variable domain reads EAAVTQSPRNKVTVTGGNVTLSCRQTNSHNYMYWYRQDTGHGLRLIHYSYGAGNLRIGDVPDGYKATRTTQEDFFLLLELASPSQTSLYFCASSDTISNERLFFGHGTKLSVL.

As concerns this clone: The genes are named according to mouse. CDR3 amino acids: CAWSLRDSNERLFF. CDR3 DNA, as far as it was read: TGTGCCTGGAGTCTGCGGGACAGCAACGAAAGATTATTT. This chain links TRBV31 with TRBJ1-4; 7 bases are a match to TRBD1. The read terminates 1 residue before the CDR3 end, so the remaining end is supplied by the germline J gene. Trimming took 0 bases from V and 4 from J; bases not matched to a gene: 2. Germline V lookup: CDR1 GKSSPN, CDR2 SITVG. This CDR3 has 14 residues.

As to this clone: The gene names given are mouse names. The read terminates 1 residue ahead of where the CDR3 ends, so the germline J gene completes it. The chain links TRBV20 to TRBJ2-1; the D gene is possibly TRBD1 (6 bases). The CDR3 is made up of 12 amino acids. Trimming removed 3 bases from V and 4 bases from J, with 7 bases in between. Germline assignment: CDR1 GFQATS and CDR2 STVNSAI. The CDR3 sequence: CGARQGYAEQFF. The CDR3 DNA, read in part, is TGTGGTGCTAGACAGGGATATGCTGAGCAGTTC. The whole variable domain, remainder taken from reference TRBV20 and TRBJ2-1, is GALVYQYPRRTICKSGTSMRMECQAVGFQATSVAWYRQSPQKTFELIALSTVNSAIKYEQNFTQEKFPISHPNLSFSSMTVLNAYLEDRGLYLCGARQGYAEQFFGPGTRLTVL.

Comment on this clone: Mouse germline and gene names are used. The read is 1 residue too short to cover the CDR3 end, so that end is filled in from the germline J gene. This chain uses TRBV19 with TRBJ2-7; 8 nucleotides match TRBD1. The CDR3 has 13 residues. Germline CDR1 reads FNHDT; CDR2 reads SITEND (reference sequence). V shed 5 bases and J 7 bases; nucleotides not matched to a gene: 8. The sequenced part of the CDR3 DNA is TGTGCCAGCAGCCCGCAGGGGGCGGGGGAACAGTAC. Its translation: CASSPQGAGEQY. From start to end, the CDR3 is CASSPQGAGEQYF.

Concerning this clone itself: All gene names here are mouse names. From the germline J gene comes the end of the CDR3, since the read stops 1 residue before it. Within the sample, other DNA sequences also encode this same CDR3. The V and J genes are TRBV13-2 and TRBJ2-7, with D unresolved. Germline loops: CDR1 NNHNN, CDR2 SYGAGS (reference sequence). CDR3 length equals 10 residues. V was trimmed by 5 bases and J by 4 bases, leaving 4 bases between them. CDR3 sequence reads: CASGPYEQYF. CDR3 DNA, as far as it was read: TGTGCCAGCGGGCCTTATGAACAGTAC.

Comments on this clone: Gene names are mouse gene names. CDR3 loop: CASSQANTEVFF. The sequenced CDR3 bases are TGTGCCAGCAGCCAAGCAAACACAGAAGTCTTC. This chain links TRBV2 with TRBJ1-1, with D uncertain. The CDR3 end falls 1 residue outside the read, so it is completed with the germline J gene. CDR1 and CDR2 from the germline V gene are LGHNA and YSYQKL. The CDR3 spans 12 residues. V gave up 1 base and J gave up 0 bases, with 0 bases separating them.

To note about this clone: Here the gene names and germline are mouse. The CDR3 end lies 1 residue beyond the end of the read and is filled in from the germline J gene. This chain uses TRBV3 with TRBJ2-4; 8 nucleotides line up with TRBD2. V gave up 4 bases and J gave up 6 bases; unmatched junction bases: 3. CDR3 length: 13 amino acids. CDR1 and CDR2 (germline): SNHLY, FYNGKV (reference sequence). The CDR3 reads CASSSGGWNTLYF. The covered CDR3 bases are TGTGCCAGCAGCTCTGGGGGGTGGAACACCTTGTAC.

Remarks on this clone: Gene names denote mouse genes. The sequence runs out 1 residue before the end of the CDR3; the remainder is reconstructed from the germline J gene. This rearrangement joins TRBV1 to TRBJ1-6; no reliable D call. TRBJ1-6 carries the ORF label, with uncertain function. The CDR3 contains 12 residues. The V and J ends lost 1 base and 6 bases respectively, with 1 base between them. Germline CDR1 is NSQYPW and CDR2 is LRSPGD (reference sequence). The covered CDR3 bases are TGCACCTGCAGTGCAGTTAATTCGCCCCTCTAC. Its protein is CTCSAVNSPLY. Given in full, the CDR3 is CTCSAVNSPLYF.